This T cell receptor beta chain was obtained from a study of regulatory T cells in long-lasting Graves disease. This clonotype was observed many times. Described time point: newly diagnosed GD, antithyroid drugs for less than 3 months. The TCR library used RNA extracted from PBMCs. Combining iRepertoire HTBI primers with Arm-PCR of CDR3 regions, the authors built TCR beta libraries. TCRdb redid the calling of the multiplex PCR reads with MiXCR, one entry per CDR3 protein. The sample lists approximately 400,000 distinct CDR3 sequences; more than 13% were seen once. Per germline, CDR1 MNHEY and CDR2 SVGEGT. V gave up 2 bases and J gave up 8 bases, with 12 bases separating them. This CDR3 region has 13 residues. These data were likewise used in another study, on T cells in Graves' hyperthyroidism and ophthalmopathy. As that report states: Ophthalmopathy cases were set apart from stable hyperthyroidism by a 13 V-J model.

The receptor's source is a woman in her 30s with Graves disease. The rearrangement joins TRBV6-2 or TRBV6-3 to TRBJ1-2, with D uncertain. Sequencing was performed on peripheral blood mononuclear cells (PBMCs), taken at new diagnosis, from a patient treated with antithyroid drugs. The CDR3 nucleotides read TGTGCCAGCAGTTACCTGAGGGCAGAAGGCTACACCTTC. As protein: CASSYLRAEGYTF.